This TCR beta chain was profiled in a study of beta chain features in type 1 diabetes. The ends were cut back, 4 bases at V and 1 base at J, with 17 bases in the middle. This CDR3 is built from 17 residues. The germline V gene has CDR1 SGHDN and CDR2 FVKESK. In this sample, this clone turned up a few times. Antigen: not known. Study-level points and caveats: Shorter TCRB CDR3s, moderately but significantly so, were found in Type 1 diabetes patients in all four CD4+ subsets. Among patients, naive, central memory and Treg TCRB repertoires appeared more similar than among healthy donors.

CD45RO/CCR7/CD25/CD127/CD95/CD27 separated CD4+ naive, central memory, regulatory and stem cell-like memory cells by sorting. Expressed TCRB transcripts were sequenced because the entire RNA isolate underwent reverse transcription. Generated by immunoSEQ multiplex PCR, the TCRdb table keeps only in-frame clones and is missing some. The sample consists of around 100,000 clones, about 26% of them appearing once. The chain has TRBV14 and TRBJ2-1; D is ambiguous. The TCR was taken from a woman aged 18-29 years with type 1 diabetes. Material for sequencing was central memory CD4+ T cells from blood. This CDR3 reads CASSPVTTLNSYNEQFF. The CDR3 DNA sequence: TGTGCCAGCAGCCCGGTGACAACCCTTAATTCCTACAATGAGCAGTTCTTC.